One sample yielded the 10 T cell receptor beta chains listed below, sequenced in a study of OX40 agonist ivuxolimab in advanced cancers. The protocol was immunoSEQ multiplex PCR, while the TCRdb copy is restricted to in-frame clones and leaves out a portion. The sample has 50,000 to 65,000 clones; roughly 89% are singletons. Sample: CD4+ or CD8+ T cells sorted from blood, taken in a trial of the OX40 agonist ivuxolimab. These receptors came from an adult with an advanced solid tumor such as melanoma, head and neck, liver or kidney cancer.

This clone was detected a few times. The chain joins TRBV29-1 to TRBJ2-1; D is uncertain. V was cut by 0 bases and J by 10 bases, with 19 bases left in between. The length of the CDR3 is 15 residues. CDR1 and CDR2 from the germline V gene are SQVTM and ANQGSEA. CDR3 residues: CSVEDPRLGIGEQFF. In DNA, the CDR3 is TGCAGCGTTGAAGATCCCCGGCTGGGTATTGGGGAGCAGTTCTTC.

V usage is TRBV30 and J usage is TRBJ1-2, with D unresolved. The CDR3 is 13 amino acids. The V and J ends lost 5 bases and 3 bases respectively, with 13 bases between them. Germline V CDR1 and CDR2: GTSNPN, SVGIG (reference sequence). The CDR3 loop reads CAWDPVGDYGYTF. DNA of the CDR3: TGTGCCTGGGATCCTGTGGGTGACTATGGCTACACCTTC.

This clone occurred once. V usage is TRBV25-1 and J usage is TRBJ2-3; D remains ambiguous. CDR3 length equals 11 residues. Germline V gives CDR1 MGHDK, CDR2 SYGVNS. V lost 4 bases and J lost 6, with 5 bases in between. DNA of the CDR3: TGTGCCAGCAGTGTCGGGGATACGCAGTATTTT. It specifies CASSVGDTQYF. Based on the CDR3 plus reference TRBV25-1 and TRBJ2-3, the full variable domain is EADIYQTPRYLVIGTGKKITLECSQTMGHDKMYWYQQDPGMELHLIHYSYGVNSTEKGDLSSESTVSRIRTEHFPLTLESARPSHTSQYLCASSVGDTQYFGPGTRLTVL.

This clone was seen a single time. The genes are TRBV6-5 and TRBJ2-3; 9 bases are a match to TRBD1. Looked up from germline, CDR1 is MNHEY and CDR2 is SVGAGI. The junction had 2 bases not matched to a gene; V was cut back by 0 bases and J by 4 bases. The CDR3 runs to 15 residues. Here the CDR3 reads CASSYSGQGSDTQYF. Written as DNA, the CDR3 is TGTGCCAGCAGTTACTCGGGACAGGGCTCAGATACGCAGTATTTT.

As regards this clone: The junction departs from the called germline gene at one end, perhaps through a read error. The chain has TRBV7-7 and TRBJ1-5, with a possible D match to TRBD1 (6 bases). Germline CDR1 SSHAT, CDR2 FNYEAQ (reference sequence). The CDR3 covers 18 residues. The CDR3 reads CASSLDTGFLNGNQPQHF. The CDR3 DNA is TGTGCTAGCAGCTTAGATACAGGGTTCCTGAATGGCAATCAGCCCCAGCATTTT. The variable domain in full, with the rest retrieved from reference TRBV7-7 and TRBJ1-5, is GAGVSQSPRYKVTKRGQDVTLRCDPISSHATLYWYQQALGQGPEFLTYFNYEAQPDKSGLPSDRFSAERPEGSISTLTIQRTEQRDSAMYRCASSLDTGFLNGNQPQHFGDGTRLSIL.

J is TRBJ2-3 and V is TRBV2; D gene uncertain. This CDR3 has 14 residues. Trimming stripped 8 bases from V and 6 bases from J, with 18 bases between. Germline CDR1 and CDR2: SNHLY and FYNNEI. The CDR3 nucleotides read TGTGCCAGCCGCCTGGCGCTAGTCGTTGATACGCAGTATTTT. The encoded protein is CASRLALVVDTQYF.

This chain uses TRBV6-5 with TRBJ1-3; the D is unclear. The V and J ends lost 6 bases and 0 bases respectively, with 9 bases between them. Germline V gene data show CDR1 as MNHEY and CDR2 as SVGAGI. The CDR3 has 14 residues. The CDR3, as DNA: TGTGCCAGCAGCGACACGAGCTCTGGAAACACCATATATTTT. Amino acid sequence: CASSDTSSGNTIYF.

This clone appeared a single time. The rearrangement joins TRBV4-3 to TRBJ2-7; D may be TRBD2 (5 bases). Trimming cost V 1 base and J 3 bases, with 13 bases left between them. Germline CDR1 is LGHNA and CDR2 is YSLEER. The CDR3 runs 15 residues. CDR3: CASSQGVGEGYEQYF. CDR3 nucleotide sequence: TGCGCCAGCAGCCAAGGGGTGGGAGAGGGCTACGAGCAGTACTTC.

The rearrangement links TRBV7-3 to TRBJ2-1, with a possible D match to TRBD2 (5 bases). This CDR3 is 15 amino acids long. V lost 0 bases and J 9 bases, leaving 15 bases between the germline ends. CDR1 is SGHTA, CDR2 FQGTGA, per germline. This CDR3 is CASSLTGGPRVEQFF. CDR3 DNA sequence: TGTGCCAGCAGCTTAACGGGCGGGCCGAGGGTTGAGCAGTTCTTC.

The rearrangement joins TRBV2 to TRBJ2-2; no firm D call. V lost 6 bases and J lost 6, with 8 bases in between. Germline CDR1 SNHLY, CDR2 FYNNEI. This CDR3 is built from 12 residues. The CDR3 DNA sequence: TGTGCCAGCAGGCGGATCCCCGGGGAGCTGTTTTTT. This translates into CASRRIPGELFF.